These T cell receptor beta chains were read from a single sample in a study of identical twins. TCRdb re-called the 5' RACE reads through MiXCR, storing one row per CDR3 protein. The table records around 480,000 distinct CDR3 sequences, 14% of them present only once. These data were also filed under a second study, of yellow fever vaccine responses in identical twins.

Material for sequencing was CD4+ T cells sorted from blood. The receptor set was obtained from a young woman in good health. Each CDR3 is given with its conserved first and last residue. D genes are given only for firm matches. Where a row states a size, it is once, few, many or the class of an expanded clone; other rows omit it.

V gene: TRBV20-1; CDR3 length: 14; D gene: NA; clone size: NA; J gene: TRBJ1-1; CDR3 DNA: TGCAGTGCTAGAGTTGAAGAGTTGAACACTGAAGCTTTCTTT; CDR3 protein: CSARVEELNTEAFF
V gene: TRBV27; CDR3 length: 16; D gene: NA; clone size: NA; J gene: TRBJ2-3; CDR3 DNA: TGTGCCAGCAGTTTAGAGTCCCCCAGGGTCGCAGATACGCAGTATTTT; CDR3 protein: CASSLESPRVADTQYF
V gene: TRBV5-4; CDR3 length: 16; D gene: NA; clone size: NA; J gene: TRBJ2-2; CDR3 DNA: TGTGCCAGCAGCCATCGTGGGGGCGCGAACACCGGGGAGCTGTTTTTT; CDR3 protein: CASSHRGGANTGELFF
V gene: TRBV6-1; CDR3 length: 19; D gene: TRBD2; clone size: NA; J gene: TRBJ2-5; CDR3 DNA: TGTGCCAGCAGTGAACCCTCGACTAGCGGGAGGCCGGGGAAAGAGACCCAGTACTTC; CDR3 protein: CASSEPSTSGRPGKETQYF
V gene: TRBV5-6; CDR3 length: 13; D gene: NA; clone size: many; J gene: TRBJ1-1; CDR3 DNA: TGTGCCAGCAGCTTAGGGATTAACACTGAAGCTTTCTTT; CDR3 protein: CASSLGINTEAFF
V gene: TRBV20-1; CDR3 length: 15; D gene: NA; clone size: NA; J gene: TRBJ2-7; CDR3 DNA: TGCAGTGCTAGAGATAAAGGCAGGGGTTCGTACGAGCAGTACTTC; CDR3 protein: CSARDKGRGSYEQYF
V gene: TRBV30; CDR3 length: 13; D gene: TRBD2; clone size: NA; J gene: TRBJ2-7; CDR3 DNA: TGTGCCTGGGGGACTAGCGGACCCTACGAGCAGTACTTC; CDR3 protein: CAWGTSGPYEQYF
V gene: TRBV15; CDR3 length: 15; D gene: TRBD2; clone size: NA; J gene: TRBJ2-5; CDR3 DNA: TGTGCCACCAGCAGAGGGACTAGCGGGCAAGAGACCCAGTACTTC; CDR3 protein: CATSRGTSGQETQYF
V gene: TRBV12-3/TRBV12-4; CDR3 length: 14; D gene: NA; clone size: many; J gene: TRBJ2-7; CDR3 DNA: TGTGCCAGCAGTTTAGTCCGGGGGCCATACGAGCAGTACTTC; CDR3 protein: CASSLVRGPYEQYF
V gene: TRBV29-1; CDR3 length: 14; D gene: NA; clone size: NA; J gene: TRBJ2-5; CDR3 DNA: TGCAGCGTTGAATCCCATGGGGGGAAGGAGACCCAGTACTTC; CDR3 protein: CSVESHGGKETQYF
V gene: TRBV7-9; CDR3 length: 15; D gene: TRBD2; clone size: NA; J gene: TRBJ2-5; CDR3 DNA: TGTGCCAGCAGCGCGAGACTAGCGGCACAAGAGACCCAGTACTTC; CDR3 protein: CASSARLAAQETQYF
V gene: TRBV10-1; CDR3 length: 16; D gene: NA; clone size: few; J gene: TRBJ2-3; CDR3 DNA: TGCGCCAGCAGTGACCTTTTGGACAGATTCACAGATACGCAGTATTTT; CDR3 protein: CASSDLLDRFTDTQYF
V gene: TRBV18; CDR3 length: 14; D gene: NA; clone size: NA; J gene: TRBJ1-2; CDR3 DNA: TGTGCCAGCTCACCACTCGTCAGGGCGGATGGCTACACCTTC; CDR3 protein: CASSPLVRADGYTF
V gene: TRBV2; CDR3 length: 14; D gene: TRBD1; clone size: few; J gene: TRBJ2-4; CDR3 DNA: TGTGCCAGCGGACAGGGGGAGGCCAAAAACATTCAGTACTTC; CDR3 protein: CASGQGEAKNIQYF
V gene: TRBV5-6; CDR3 length: 15; D gene: TRBD2; clone size: NA; J gene: TRBJ2-7; CDR3 DNA: TGTGCCAGCAGCCCCGGAGGGGCGGGGGGCCTCGAGCAGTACTTC; CDR3 protein: CASSPGGAGGLEQYF
V gene: TRBV20-1; CDR3 length: 15; D gene: TRBD1; clone size: NA; J gene: TRBJ2-7; CDR3 DNA: TGCAGTGCTAGACCCGGGACAGGGGCCCCCTACGAGCAGTACTTC; CDR3 protein: CSARPGTGAPYEQYF
V gene: TRBV18; CDR3 length: 13; D gene: NA; clone size: once; J gene: TRBJ2-1; CDR3 DNA: TGTGCCAGCTCAGAGACTCCTTACAATGAGCAGTTCTTC; CDR3 protein: CASSETPYNEQFF
V gene: TRBV7-3; CDR3 length: 17; D gene: TRBD2; clone size: few; J gene: TRBJ2-3; CDR3 DNA: TGTGCCAGCAGCTTGGACGTGGCGGGGGGGCGGCGAGATACGCAGTATTTT; CDR3 protein: CASSLDVAGGRRDTQYF
V gene: TRBV2; CDR3 length: 13; D gene: NA; clone size: few; J gene: TRBJ1-5; CDR3 DNA: TGTGCCAGCAGACAGCGTAGCAATCAGCCCCAGCATTTT; CDR3 protein: CASRQRSNQPQHF
V gene: TRBV6-2/TRBV6-3; CDR3 length: 14; D gene: NA; clone size: NA; J gene: TRBJ2-1; CDR3 DNA: TGTGCCAGCAGTTATCGTAGATCCTACAATGAGCAGTTCTTC; CDR3 protein: CASSYRRSYNEQFF
V gene: TRBV18; CDR3 length: 15; D gene: NA; clone size: many; J gene: TRBJ1-1; CDR3 DNA: TGTGCCAGCTCAAGCGCGTTATACATGAACACTGAAGCTTTCTTT; CDR3 protein: CASSSALYMNTEAFF
V gene: TRBV12-3/TRBV12-4; CDR3 length: 12; D gene: NA; clone size: NA; J gene: TRBJ2-3; CDR3 DNA: TGTGCCAGCAGTTTTGAGGGAGGTACGCAGTATTTT; CDR3 protein: CASSFEGGTQYF
V gene: TRBV4-1; CDR3 length: 17; D gene: TRBD2; clone size: NA; J gene: TRBJ2-2; CDR3 DNA: TGCGCCAGCAGCCAAGATCGTAGCGGGGGTATTACCGGGGAGCTGTTTTTT; CDR3 protein: CASSQDRSGGITGELFF
V gene: TRBV28; CDR3 length: 11; D gene: NA; clone size: many; J gene: TRBJ1-5; CDR3 DNA: TGTGCCAGCAGTGCTCGGGATTCCCAGCATTTT; CDR3 protein: CASSARDSQHF
V gene: TRBV7-6; CDR3 length: 18; D gene: TRBD1; clone size: many; J gene: TRBJ1-3; CDR3 DNA: TGTGCCAGCAGCTTAATGTCGGGACAGGGGGCGCCTGGAAACACCATATATTTT; CDR3 protein: CASSLMSGQGAPGNTIYF
V gene: TRBV5-1; CDR3 length: 15; D gene: NA; clone size: NA; J gene: TRBJ2-3; CDR3 DNA: TGCGCCAGCAGCCCAGGGGCGGGGATCACAGATACGCAGTATTTT; CDR3 protein: CASSPGAGITDTQYF
V gene: TRBV13; CDR3 length: 14; D gene: TRBD1; clone size: few; J gene: TRBJ2-7; CDR3 DNA: TGTGCCAGCAGCCGGAAACAGGGGCCATACGAGCAGTACTTC; CDR3 protein: CASSRKQGPYEQYF
V gene: TRBV5-4; CDR3 length: 14; D gene: NA; clone size: many; J gene: TRBJ1-2; CDR3 DNA: TGTGCCAGCAGCTCGCCCAGGGACGACTATGGCTACACCTTC; CDR3 protein: CASSSPRDDYGYTF
V gene: TRBV27; CDR3 length: 14; D gene: NA; clone size: few; J gene: TRBJ2-5; CDR3 DNA: TGTGCCAGCAGTTTCCAGGGTTTGGGTGAGACCCAGTACTTC; CDR3 protein: CASSFQGLGETQYF
V gene: TRBV18; CDR3 length: 15; D gene: TRBD1; clone size: NA; J gene: TRBJ2-7; CDR3 DNA: TGTGCCAGCTCACGTCGAGGGGACAGTTCCTACGAGCAGTACTTC; CDR3 protein: CASSRRGDSSYEQYF
V gene: TRBV12-3/TRBV12-4; CDR3 length: 13; D gene: NA; clone size: NA; J gene: TRBJ2-7; CDR3 DNA: TGTGCCAGCAGTTTTGTTACCACCTACGAGCAGTACTTC; CDR3 protein: CASSFVTTYEQYF
V gene: TRBV7-2; CDR3 length: 17; D gene: TRBD2; clone size: NA; J gene: TRBJ2-7; CDR3 DNA: TGTGCCAGCAGCGGGACACTAGGGACTAGCGGGAGGAGCGAGCAGTACTTC; CDR3 protein: CASSGTLGTSGRSEQYF
V gene: TRBV6-2/TRBV6-3; CDR3 length: 14; D gene: TRBD2; clone size: few; J gene: TRBJ2-7; CDR3 DNA: TGTGCCAGCAGTCTGACCGGGACTAGCAGAAAGCAGTACTTC; CDR3 protein: CASSLTGTSRKQYF
V gene: TRBV29-1; CDR3 length: 15; D gene: NA; clone size: NA; J gene: TRBJ2-3; CDR3 DNA: TGCAGCGTTGAAGTGCTGGGTCGTGCGGTGGATACGCAGTATTTT; CDR3 protein: CSVEVLGRAVDTQYF
V gene: TRBV7-2; CDR3 length: 15; D gene: TRBD1; clone size: few; J gene: TRBJ2-7; CDR3 DNA: TGTGCCAGCAGCTCCTGGGACAGGGCTTCCTACGAGCAGTACTTC; CDR3 protein: CASSSWDRASYEQYF
V gene: TRBV18; CDR3 length: 14; D gene: TRBD1; clone size: many; J gene: TRBJ1-1; CDR3 DNA: TGTGCCAGCTCGAAACAGGGGATGAACACTGAAGCTTTCTTT; CDR3 protein: CASSKQGMNTEAFF
V gene: TRBV5-5; CDR3 length: 14; D gene: TRBD2; clone size: few; J gene: TRBJ2-1; CDR3 DNA: TGTGCCAGCAGCTCATCTACTAGCGGGGGATTGCAGTTCTTC; CDR3 protein: CASSSSTSGGLQFF
V gene: TRBV20-1; CDR3 length: 14; D gene: NA; clone size: many; J gene: TRBJ2-7; CDR3 DNA: TGCAGTGCTAGAGCGCTTAGCGGCACCCCGGAGCAGTACTTC; CDR3 protein: CSARALSGTPEQYF
V gene: TRBV29-1; CDR3 length: 11; D gene: TRBD1; clone size: many; J gene: TRBJ1-1; CDR3 DNA: TGCAGCGTCTCCAGGACAGGGCCCGCTTTCTTT; CDR3 protein: CSVSRTGPAFF
V gene: TRBV9; CDR3 length: 17; D gene: TRBD2; clone size: NA; J gene: TRBJ2-1; CDR3 DNA: TGTGCCAGCAGCGTAGTCGGGTCTAGCGGGGGGGCCCATGAGCAGTTCTTC; CDR3 protein: CASSVVGSSGGAHEQFF
V gene: TRBV12-3/TRBV12-4; CDR3 length: 16; D gene: NA; clone size: NA; J gene: TRBJ2-7; CDR3 DNA: TGTGCCAGCAGTCCCGGCGGTGGCAGGGTCCACTACGAGCAGTACTTC; CDR3 protein: CASSPGGGRVHYEQYF
V gene: TRBV5-1; CDR3 length: 16; D gene: TRBD1; clone size: few; J gene: TRBJ2-7; CDR3 DNA: TGCGCCAGCAGCGTTGCCGGGACAGGGAAAACCTACGAGCAGTACTTC; CDR3 protein: CASSVAGTGKTYEQYF
V gene: TRBV7-3; CDR3 length: 15; D gene: NA; clone size: few; J gene: TRBJ2-1; CDR3 DNA: TGTGCCAGCAGCTTAAGGAAGAAGGGCGGTGATGAGCAGTTCTTC; CDR3 protein: CASSLRKKGGDEQFF